Below, one TCR beta chain is given with its context. Its matching antigen is unknown. This entry belongs to a study of shared clonotypes between healthy human individuals. About the study: Per donor, CD8 memory used one plate, CD8 naive used two, CD4 memory used three and CD4 naive used three. Study conclusions and caveats: The sampled material consisted only of blood, and tissue repertoires are likely to differ. Clonotypes that were shared across four donors made up around 5% of naive CD4 clonotypes.

The CDR3 length is 16 residues. V lost 0 bases and J 10 bases, leaving 21 bases between the germline ends. Germline loops: CDR1 MNHEY, CDR2 SVGAGI. TCRdb keeps only in-frame clones here, not all; method: immunoSEQ multiplex PCR. The table records hundreds of thousands of clones, roughly 72% of them present only once. The receptor was isolated from a young woman in good health. The specimen sequenced was memory CD4+ T cells sorted from blood. Subset defined: CD45RA-negative fraction. V and J are TRBV6-5 and TRBJ1-1; no reliable D call. The CDR3: CASSYSMSSGGGVAFF. DNA of the CDR3: TGTGCCAGCAGTTACTCGATGAGTTCCGGTGGAGGAGTAGCTTTCTTT.